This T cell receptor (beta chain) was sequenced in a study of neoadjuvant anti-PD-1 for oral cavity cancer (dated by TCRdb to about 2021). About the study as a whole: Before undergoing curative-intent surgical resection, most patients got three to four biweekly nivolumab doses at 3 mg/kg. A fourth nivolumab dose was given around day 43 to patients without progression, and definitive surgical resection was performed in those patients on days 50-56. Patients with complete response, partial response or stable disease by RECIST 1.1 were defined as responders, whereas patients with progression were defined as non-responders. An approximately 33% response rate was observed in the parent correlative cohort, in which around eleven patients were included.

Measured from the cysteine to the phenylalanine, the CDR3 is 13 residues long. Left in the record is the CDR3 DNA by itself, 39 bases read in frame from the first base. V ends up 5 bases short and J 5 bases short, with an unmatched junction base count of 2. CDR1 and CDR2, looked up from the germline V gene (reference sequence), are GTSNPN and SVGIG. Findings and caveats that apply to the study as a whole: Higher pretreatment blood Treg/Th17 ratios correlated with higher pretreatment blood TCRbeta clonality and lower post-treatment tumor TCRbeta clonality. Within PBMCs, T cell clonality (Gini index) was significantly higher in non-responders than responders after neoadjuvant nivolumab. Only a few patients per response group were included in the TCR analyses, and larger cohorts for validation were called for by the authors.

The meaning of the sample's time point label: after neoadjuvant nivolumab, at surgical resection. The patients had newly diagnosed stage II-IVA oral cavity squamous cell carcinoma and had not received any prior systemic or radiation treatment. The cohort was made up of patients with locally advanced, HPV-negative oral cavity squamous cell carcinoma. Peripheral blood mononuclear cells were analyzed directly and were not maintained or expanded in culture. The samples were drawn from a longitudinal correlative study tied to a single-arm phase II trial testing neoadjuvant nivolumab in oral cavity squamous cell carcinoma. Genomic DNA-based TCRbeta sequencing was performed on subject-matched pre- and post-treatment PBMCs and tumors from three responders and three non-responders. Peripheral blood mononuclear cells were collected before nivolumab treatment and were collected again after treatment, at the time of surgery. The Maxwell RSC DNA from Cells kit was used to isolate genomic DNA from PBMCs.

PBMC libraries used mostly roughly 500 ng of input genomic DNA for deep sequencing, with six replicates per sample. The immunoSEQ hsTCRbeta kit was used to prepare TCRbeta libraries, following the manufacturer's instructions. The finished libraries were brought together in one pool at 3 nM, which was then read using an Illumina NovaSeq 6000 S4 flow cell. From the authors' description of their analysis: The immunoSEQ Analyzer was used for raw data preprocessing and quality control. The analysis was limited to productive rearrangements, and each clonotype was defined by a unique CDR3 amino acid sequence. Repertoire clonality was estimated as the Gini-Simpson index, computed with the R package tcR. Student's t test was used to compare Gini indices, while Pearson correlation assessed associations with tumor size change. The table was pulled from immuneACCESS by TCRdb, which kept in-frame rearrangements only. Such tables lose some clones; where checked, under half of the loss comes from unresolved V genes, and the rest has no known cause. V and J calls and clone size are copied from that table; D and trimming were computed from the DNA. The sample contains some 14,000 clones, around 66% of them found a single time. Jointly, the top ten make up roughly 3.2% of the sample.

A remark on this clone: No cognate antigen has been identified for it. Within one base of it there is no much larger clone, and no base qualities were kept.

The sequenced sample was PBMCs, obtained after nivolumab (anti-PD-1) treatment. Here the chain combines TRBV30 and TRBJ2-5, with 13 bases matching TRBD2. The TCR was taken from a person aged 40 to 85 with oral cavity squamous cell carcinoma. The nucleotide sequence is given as TGTGCCTGGCGGACTAGCGGGAGTGAGACCCAGTACTTC. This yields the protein CAWRTSGSETQYF. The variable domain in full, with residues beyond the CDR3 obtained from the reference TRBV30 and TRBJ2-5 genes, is SQTIHQWPATLVQPVGSPLSLECTVEGTSNPNLYWYRQAAGRGLQLLFYSVGIGQISSEVPQNLSASRPQDRQFILSSKKLLLSDSGFYLCAWRTSGSETQYFGPGTRLLVL.